The T cell receptor beta chain described here comes from a study of shared clonotypes between healthy human individuals. Overall study: The study drew on a couple of women and a few men aged 18 to 49 as donors. Study results and limitations: Naive CD4 clonotypes overlapped across a handful of donors at roughly 5.1%. Clonotypes shared by all four donors outscored non-shared clonotypes in generation probability.

Trimming shortened V by 4 bases and J by 2 bases, and 15 bases separated the two germline ends. Germline V gene data show CDR1 as SGHRS and CDR2 as YFSETQ. The CDR3 runs to 15 residues. Splitting the CD4+ cells yielded a CD45RA+ naive subset and a CD45RA-negative memory subset. Data came from immunoSEQ multiplex PCR; TCRdb stores just in-frame clones and leaves some out. Among roughly 1.4 million clones listed, just under 99% were seen once. In the case of this clone: Its cognate antigen is unknown.

Sample: naive CD4+ T cells sorted from blood. Noted subset: CD45RA+ positively selected. The chain employs TRBV5-1 and TRBJ1-2; D unresolved. This receptor was identified in a young man in good health. CDR3 bases: TGCGCCAGCAGCCCCCGGACGAGGTCCAACTATGGCTACACCTTC. It yields the protein CASSPRTRSNYGYTF.